What follows are 22 T cell receptor beta chains derived from one specimen sequenced in a study of early T cells in non-severe SARS-CoV-2 infection. TCRdb fed the 5' RACE reads into MiXCR, producing one record per CDR3 protein. This sample yields about 80,000 distinct CDR3 sequences, of which roughly 12% are seen a single time; around a sixth belongs to the top ten. The sequencing used whole blood, collected at baseline. The receptors were sampled from an adult who was a healthcare worker with PCR-confirmed SARS-CoV-2 infection or an uninfected control (not recorded which). The donor label of this sample is uncertain.

In this sample, this clonotype turned up a few times. This chain uses TRBV20-1 with TRBJ2-7; a possible D gene is TRBD2 (5 bases). This CDR3 has 13 amino acids. V was trimmed by 4 bases and J by 2 bases, leaving 12 bases between them. Per germline, CDR1 DFQATT and CDR2 SNEGSKA (reference sequence). CDR3 residues: CSAILRGPYEQYF. The CDR3 DNA follows: TGCAGTGCTATTTTACGGGGTCCCTACGAGCAGTACTTC.

There are many counts of this clonotype. The V call is TRBV20-1, the J call TRBJ2-7, with 9 bases identical to TRBD1. Germline loops: CDR1 DFQATT, CDR2 SNEGSKA (reference sequence). With 6 bases clipped from V and 3 bases from J, the junction kept 3 bases outside the gene matches. The CDR3 is 12 amino acids. The CDR3 region is CSALTGGYEQYF. DNA for the CDR3: TGCAGTGCCTTGACAGGGGGCTACGAGCAGTACTTC.

The rearrangement uses TRBV5-1 and TRBJ2-3; D uncertain. Germline V gene lookup returns CDR1 SGHRS and CDR2 YFSETQ. Trimming cost V 1 base and J 1 base, with 7 bases left between them. The CDR3 contains 14 residues. CDR3 loop: CASSLYGGTDTQYF. The CDR3, as DNA: TGCGCCAGCAGCTTGTATGGTGGCACAGATACGCAGTATTTT.

This clonotype was detected a few times. This chain links TRBV2 with TRBJ1-1, with D uncertain. The V end was cut by 8 bases, the J end by 2 bases, with 15 bases between. The germline V gene has CDR1 SNHLY and CDR2 FYNNEI. There are 14 residues in the CDR3. The CDR3 DNA reads TGTGCCAGCGTCGAGACGGAACTCAACACTGAAGCTTTCTTT. This encodes CASVETELNTEAFF.

Only one count was recorded for this clonotype. The chain employs TRBV6-5 and TRBJ1-2; D uncertain. The CDR3 consists of 12 residues. Germline V gene lookup returns CDR1 MNHEY and CDR2 SVGAGI. Trimming removed 0 bases from V and 5 bases from J, with 4 bases in between. The DNA for the CDR3 is TGTGCCAGCAGTTACTCCAGTTATGGCTACACCTTC. This gives the protein CASSYSSYGYTF.

The chain recombines TRBV28 with TRBJ1-4; D is uncertain. The CDR3 consists of 11 residues. Germline CDR1 reads MDHEN; CDR2 reads SYDVKM. Trimming took off 6 bases at V and 6 bases at J, with 5 bases between the two ends. The DNA of the CDR3 is TGTGCCAGCAGGGATTATGAAAAACTGTTTTTT. Translating it yields CASRDYEKLFF.

This clonotype was found a few times. The gene calls are TRBV20-1 and TRBJ2-2; 11 positions agree with TRBD1. CDR1 and CDR2 (germline): DFQATT, SNEGSKA (reference sequence). This CDR3 has 17 residues. Trimming at V came to 5 bases and at J to 0 bases, leaving 8 bases not matched to a gene. CDR3 amino acids: CSAAGTGGHANTGELFF. The CDR3 DNA follows: TGCAGTGCTGCCGGGACAGGGGGACATGCGAACACCGGGGAGCTGTTTTTT.

This clonotype showed up many times. The V and J genes are TRBV7-2 and TRBJ1-2; D is unclear. Germline CDR1 SGHTA, CDR2 FQGNSA. V gave up 0 bases and J gave up 2 bases, with 4 bases separating them. The CDR3 covers 13 residues. The CDR3 DNA sequence: TGTGCCAGCAGCTTAGCGGTGAACTATGGCTACACCTTC. It specifies CASSLAVNYGYTF.

This clonotype was observed at least ten times. The chain recombines TRBV19 with TRBJ2-7, with D possibly TRBD2 on 5 matching bases. Germline CDR1 is LNHDA and CDR2 is SQIVND (reference sequence). The CDR3 extends over 14 amino acids. The ends were cut back, 3 bases at V and 0 bases at J, with 9 bases in the middle. The CDR3 nucleotides read TGTGCCAGTAGTATGAGCGGAAGCTCCTACGAGCAGTACTTC. Translation gives CASSMSGSSYEQYF. Full variable domain (missing parts from reference TRBV19 and TRBJ2-7): DGGITQSPKYLFRKEGQNVTLSCEQNLNHDAMYWYRQDPGQGLRLIYYSQIVNDFQKGDIAEGYSVSREKKESFPLTVTSAQKNPTAFYLCASSMSGSSYEQYFGPGTRLTVT.

The rearrangement uses TRBV2 and TRBJ2-2; 7 bases fit TRBD2. This CDR3 is built from 15 residues. Looked up from germline, CDR1 is SNHLY and CDR2 is FYNNEI. With V trimmed by 7 bases and J by 7 bases, 12 bases remained unmatched. CDR3 DNA: TGTGCCAGCATGGAAGGGAGGGGTATGAGCGGGGAGCTGTTTTTT. Amino acid sequence: CASMEGRGMSGELFF. The entire variable domain, with the rest obtained from reference TRBV2 and TRBJ2-2, is as follows: EPEVTQTPSHQVTQMGQEVILRCVPISNHLYFYWYRQILGQKVEFLVSFYNNEISEKSEIFDDQFSVERPDGSNFTLKIRSTKLEDSAMYFCASMEGRGMSGELFFGEGSRLTVL.

This clonotype showed up many times. This chain connects TRBV12-3 or TRBV12-4 to TRBJ2-7, with D tentatively TRBD1 (6 bases). The CDR3 loop spans 12 amino acids. V gave up 8 bases and J gave up 3 bases, with 11 bases separating them. CDR3 sequence: CASSPQGYEQYF. Written as DNA, the CDR3 is TGTGCCAGCTCACCACAGGGCTACGAGCAGTACTTC.

This clonotype showed up just a few times. The DNA is omitted, as the CDR3 cannot be located on it reliably, and the CDR3 follows TCRdb's listing. The rearrangement uses TRBV10-3 and TRBJ2-2. The CDR3 spans 14 residues, counting both ends. The germline CDR1 and CDR2 sequences are ENHRY and SYGVKD. CDR3: CAISVGRTPGSCFF.

In its sample, this clonotype was seen a few times. One base away lies a much larger clone, so this may be a sequencing read error. This CDR3 is CASSQDELVWAGELFF. In nucleotides, the CDR3 is TGCGCCAGCAGCCAAGATGAACTAGTGTGGGCCGGGGAGCTGTTTTTT. The chain couples TRBV4-3 to TRBJ2-2, with a weak D call TRBD2 (5 bases). This CDR3 is built from 16 residues. V lost 0 bases to trimming and J lost 6 bases, with 14 bases between them. Germline values: CDR1 LGHNA, CDR2 YSLEER.

The rearrangement joins TRBV9 to TRBJ1-2, with D possibly matching TRBD1 (6 bases). The CDR3 is 14 amino acids. V gave up 2 bases and J gave up 4 bases, with 12 bases separating them. CDR1 is SGDLS and CDR2 is YYNGEE in the germline V gene. The CDR3 region is CASSVSGAGYGYTF. The DNA for the CDR3 is TGTGCCAGCAGCGTCTCAGGGGCGGGCTATGGCTACACCTTC.

This sequence joins TRBV20-1 and TRBJ2-4; possibly TRBD2 for D (6 bases). Germline values: CDR1 DFQATT, CDR2 SNEGSKA (reference sequence). V dropped 0 bases and J dropped 9 bases, with 24 bases sitting between them. The CDR3 runs to 17 residues. CDR3 amino acids: CSARDLGGISSQFIQYF. CDR3 coding DNA: TGCAGTGCTAGAGATTTGGGGGGTATATCCTCCCAATTCATTCAGTACTTC.

This clonotype occurred many times. The rearrangement joins TRBV2 to TRBJ1-1, with D uncertain. CDR3 size: 14 residues. The germline CDR1 and CDR2 sequences are SNHLY and FYNNEI. Trimming took 8 bases from V and 1 from J, leaving 14 bases between them. CDR3 in amino acids: CASQFIERNTEAFF. The CDR3 bases are TGTGCCAGCCAGTTTATCGAGCGGAACACTGAAGCTTTCTTT.

The chain employs TRBV6-1 and TRBJ2-7; 11 bases line up with TRBD2. Losses at the gene ends were 2 bases for V and 6 bases for J; bases not matched to a gene: 6. This CDR3 contains 15 residues. CDR1 is MNHNS and CDR2 is SASEGT in the germline V gene. DNA for the CDR3: TGTGCCAGCAGTGAAATAGCGGGAGGGCCCATCGAGCAGTACTTC. Protein product: CASSEIAGGPIEQYF.

There are many counts of this clonotype. CDR3 in DNA: TGTGCCAGCAGCTTGGGGGACTCCCGAGATACTGAAGCTTTCTTT. Its protein product is CASSLGDSRDTEAFF. The chain recombines TRBV5-4 with TRBJ1-1; weak D call: TRBD1 (5 bases). There are 15 residues in the CDR3. V was trimmed by 0 bases and J by 5 bases, leaving 14 bases between them. The germline V gene has CDR1 SGHNT and CDR2 YYREEE (reference sequence).

The chain links TRBV7-6 to TRBJ2-5, with D possibly TRBD2 on 5 matching bases. Germline loops: CDR1 SGHVS, CDR2 FNYEAQ. The CDR3 extends over 15 amino acids. V lost 5 bases, J lost 2 bases, and 15 bases lay in between. CDR3 loop: CASSTTSSGQETQYF. Written as DNA, the CDR3 is TGTGCCAGCAGCACCACCTCCAGCGGACAAGAGACCCAGTACTTC.

The chain recombines TRBV28 with TRBJ2-3; 8 bases line up with TRBD1. With 0 bases clipped from V and 3 bases from J, the junction kept 8 bases outside the gene matches. CDR1 is MDHEN, CDR2 SYDVKM, per germline. This CDR3 region has 17 residues. The CDR3: CASSLWVDRAVTDTQYF. The CDR3 DNA is TGTGCCAGCAGTTTATGGGTGGACAGGGCTGTGACAGATACGCAGTATTTT.

The sample holds a few counts of this clonotype. This chain uses TRBV20-1 with TRBJ2-4; 12 nucleotides agree with TRBD2. V shed 4 bases, J shed 0 bases, and the junction held 10 bases outside the gene matches. The germline gives CDR1 DFQATT, CDR2 SNEGSKA (reference sequence). The length of the CDR3 is 18 residues. The CDR3 region is CSAKKWGTSGRAKNIQYF. In nucleotides, the CDR3 is TGCAGTGCTAAAAAATGGGGGACTAGCGGGCGAGCCAAAAACATTCAGTACTTC.

This clonotype was seen a few times. The V call is TRBV18, the J call TRBJ2-1; tentatively, D is TRBD1 (6 bases). Per germline, CDR1 KGHSH and CDR2 LQKENI. V lost 3 bases to trimming and J lost 0 bases, with 9 bases between them. The CDR3 is made up of 15 amino acids. CDR3 nucleotide sequence: TGTGCCAGCTCACCGGACAGAGACTCCTACAATGAGCAGTTCTTC. Translated, it gives CASSPDRDSYNEQFF. Together with reference TRBV18 and TRBJ2-1, the CDR3 gives the full variable domain: NAGVMQNPRHLVRRRGQEARLRCSPMKGHSHVYWYRQLPEEGLKFMVYLQKENIIDESGMPKERFSAEFPKEGPSILRIQQVVRGDSAAYFCASSPDRDSYNEQFFGPGTRLTVL.